This record concerns one T cell receptor (beta chain) sequence. Its specificity is not known. cDNA molecules, individually, were tagged with unique molecular identifiers. TCRdb processed the 5' RACE reads anew with MiXCR; each CDR3 protein has one entry. This table has about 37,000 distinct CDR3 sequences, under 6.5% appearing once. The CDR3 is made up of 15 amino acids. Trimming pared 5 bases from V and 9 bases from J, leaving 19 bases between. Looked up from germline, CDR1 is KGHDR and CDR2 is SFDVKD. These data belong to a study of early T cells in non-severe SARS-CoV-2 infection. On the study more broadly: Sequenced material consisted of bulk RNA (from unsorted whole blood), and chains were unpaired.

Study-wide results and caveats: VDJdb-based matching was biased toward anti-spike CD8 responses and missed private and CD4 specificities.

The clonotype was recovered from an adult who was a healthcare worker with PCR-confirmed SARS-CoV-2 infection or an uninfected control (not recorded which). Sequencing was carried out using whole blood. V usage is TRBV24-1 and J usage is TRBJ2-1; no clear D gene. The CDR3: CATSGETGSGLEQFF. The CDR3 DNA reads TGTGCCACCAGTGGTGAGACTGGATCCGGTCTTGAGCAGTTCTTC.